A single sample is the source of the 18 T cell receptor beta chains below, sequenced in a study of OX40 agonist ivuxolimab in advanced cancers. The table came from immunoSEQ multiplex PCR; TCRdb's copy has only in-frame clones and leaves some out. The sample has roughly 27,000 clones, 81% seen once. The material was CD4+ or CD8+ T cells sorted from blood, obtained in a trial of the OX40 agonist ivuxolimab. All receptors derive from an adult with an advanced solid tumor such as melanoma, head and neck, liver or kidney cancer.

This chain links TRBV29-1 with TRBJ2-6, with 8 bases fitting TRBD1. CDR1 and CDR2 (germline): SQVTM, ANQGSEA. Losses at the gene ends were 5 bases for V and 0 bases for J; bases not matched to a gene: 6. The CDR3 has 16 amino acids. CDR3 sequence reads: CSVPGTGVSGANVLTF. The CDR3 bases are TGCAGCGTTCCCGGGACAGGAGTCTCTGGGGCCAACGTCCTGACTTTC.

CDR3 protein: CASSPGVVAYEQYF. Written as DNA, the CDR3 is TGTGCCAGCAGCCCAGGGGTGGTAGCCTACGAGCAGTACTTC. The chain carries TRBV9 and TRBJ2-7; D perhaps matches TRBD1 (6 bases). V lost 4 bases, J lost 2 bases, and 13 bases lay in between. CDR1 SGDLS and CDR2 YYNGEE come from the germline V gene. The CDR3 is 14 residues long.

This clone was recorded a few times. This chain connects TRBV7-6 to TRBJ2-2; D is undetermined. The V and J ends lost 5 bases and 6 bases respectively, with 16 bases between them. This CDR3 is 15 amino acids long. From germline, CDR1 is SGHVS and CDR2 FNYEAQ. CDR3 protein: CASSPEVVAAGELFF. The DNA of the CDR3 is TGTGCCAGCAGCCCTGAGGTGGTGGCCGCCGGGGAGCTGTTTTTT.

The chain joins TRBV13 to TRBJ1-1; possible D gene TRBD1, 5 bases. Germline loops: CDR1 PRHDT, CDR2 FYEKMQ (reference sequence). This CDR3 is built from 15 residues. V dropped 5 bases and J dropped 5 bases, with 18 bases sitting between them. The CDR3 DNA sequence: TGTGCCAGCAGCACCGGGACCGGGGCTGGAACTGAAGCTTTCTTT. This gives the protein CASSTGTGAGTEAFF. Together with reference TRBV13 and TRBJ1-1, the CDR3 gives the full variable domain: AAGVIQSPRHLIKEKRETATLKCYPIPRHDTVYWYQQGPGQDPQFLISFYEKMQSDKGSIPDRFSAQQFSDYHSELNMSSLELGDSALYFCASSTGTGAGTEAFFGQGTRLTVV.

The DNA for the CDR3 is TGTGCCAGCAGTTACGTTAACACCGGGGAGCTGTTTTTT. Its translation: CASSYVNTGELFF. The chain employs TRBV6-5 and TRBJ2-2; D unresolved. Germline CDR1 reads MNHEY; CDR2 reads SVGAGI. This CDR3 is built from 13 residues. Trimming removed 2 bases at V and 2 bases at J, with 3 bases between.

V and J are TRBV19 and TRBJ2-7, with 10 bases lining up with TRBD2. V was clipped by 9 bases and J by 4 bases; unmatched bases: 12. The CDR3 loop spans 15 amino acids. Germline V gene sequence: CDR1 LNHDA, CDR2 SQIVND (reference sequence). This CDR3 reads CARGSYSGRRYEQYF. CDR3 bases: TGTGCCAGAGGATCCTATAGCGGGAGGAGGTACGAGCAGTACTTC.

This clone is a singleton in its sample. A junction boundary mismatches the germline segment, possibly from a read error. This rearrangement joins TRBV29-1 to TRBJ2-2; TRBD1 is a possible D gene (6 bases). Germline CDR1 reads SQVTM; CDR2 reads ANQGSEA. The length of the CDR3 is 14 residues. Here the CDR3 DNA reads TGCAGCGTTGAAACGGCAGGGGAACACCGGGGAGCTGTTTTT. Translated: CSVETAGEHRGAVF.

This clone appeared once. The chain recombines TRBV15 with TRBJ1-2; D ambiguous. Trimming removed 4 bases at V and 5 bases at J, with 14 bases between. This CDR3 has 14 amino acids. Germline lookup yields CDR1 LNHNV and CDR2 YYDKDF (reference sequence). The CDR3 loop is CATSTPRHSYGYTF. As DNA, the CDR3 is TGTGCCACCAGCACCCCCAGACATTCTTATGGCTACACCTTC.

The sample holds one count of this clone. The rearrangement uses TRBV13 and TRBJ2-7, with a tentative D call TRBD2 (5 bases). Germline loops: CDR1 PRHDT, CDR2 FYEKMQ (reference sequence). This CDR3 region has 14 residues. V dropped 3 bases and J dropped 0 bases, with 9 bases sitting between them. The CDR3 loop reads CASSFQGSSYEQYF. In nucleotides, the CDR3 is TGTGCCAGCAGCTTCCAAGGGAGCTCCTACGAGCAGTACTTC.

This chain uses TRBV19 with TRBJ1-1; a weak D match, TRBD1 (5 bases). Germline V lookup: CDR1 LNHDA, CDR2 SQIVND (reference sequence). V lost 2 bases to trimming and J lost 7 bases, with 17 bases between them. The CDR3 consists of 15 residues. The CDR3 DNA reads TGTGCCAGTAGTATACGAGGAGACAGCCTAATTGAAGCTTTCTTT. Its protein is CASSIRGDSLIEAFF.

This chain connects TRBV5-1 to TRBJ2-3; no reliable D call. Per the germline V gene, CDR1 is SGHRS and CDR2 is YFSETQ. With 1 base removed from V and 0 bases from J, the gap between germline ends came to 6 bases. The length of the CDR3 is 14 residues. CDR3 nucleotides: TGCGCCAGCAGCTTGACCGGGAGCACAGATACGCAGTATTTT. Amino acids: CASSLTGSTDTQYF.

The chain couples TRBV5-6 to TRBJ1-4; D might be TRBD1 (5 bases). The CDR3 loop spans 13 amino acids. The V gene lost 3 bases and the J gene lost 8 bases, with 11 bases spanning the gap. The germline V gene has CDR1 SGHDT and CDR2 YYEEEE. The CDR3 nucleotides are TGTGCCAGCAGCTGGGGCACGGGGGAAAAACTGTTTTTT. This gives the protein CASSWGTGEKLFF.

The rearrangement uses TRBV7-9 and TRBJ1-5, with a tentative D call TRBD1 (6 bases). The CDR3 covers 15 residues. Germline V gene data show CDR1 as SEHNR and CDR2 as FQNEAQ (reference sequence). Trimming removed 2 bases at V and 0 bases at J, with 8 bases between. The CDR3 sequence: CASSLQGNSNQPQHF. DNA of the CDR3: TGTGCCAGCAGCTTACAGGGGAATAGCAATCAGCCCCAGCATTTT.

The chain joins TRBV10-3 to TRBJ2-7, with 9 bases that match TRBD1. Germline CDR1 reads ENHRY; CDR2 reads SYGVKD. The CDR3 is 14 amino acids. Unmatched junction bases numbered 7, after V lost 5 bases and J lost 5 bases. As DNA, the CDR3 is TGTGCCATCAGTCTACAGGGGGCCCCACACGAGCAGTACTTC. Its protein is CAISLQGAPHEQYF.

In this sample, this clone turned up a few times. The chain couples TRBV7-3 to TRBJ2-1; either TRBD1 or TRBD2 may supply D (5 bases each). This CDR3 contains 16 residues. V was cut by 4 bases and J by 4 bases, with 17 bases left in between. Germline V lookup: CDR1 SGHTA, CDR2 FQGTGA. The CDR3: CASSSSGTGLYNEQFF. The CDR3 region has the DNA TGTGCCAGCAGCTCATCCGGGACGGGCCTTTACAATGAGCAGTTCTTC.

J is TRBJ2-2 and V is TRBV13; no clear D gene. With 3 bases removed from V and 6 bases from J, the gap between germline ends came to 5 bases. The length of the CDR3 is 12 residues. The germline V gene encodes CDR1 PRHDT and CDR2 FYEKMQ (reference sequence). The CDR3 DNA sequence: TGTGCCAGCAGCTTCGTGCCCGGGGAGCTGTTTTTT. Protein: CASSFVPGELFF.

This chain uses TRBV6-5 with TRBJ2-1, with TRBD1 as a possible D gene (7 bases). In germline, CDR1 is MNHEY, CDR2 SVGAGI. Trimming cost V 10 bases and J 4 bases, with 14 bases left between them. The CDR3 extends over 13 amino acids. CDR3 loop: CATQTGTYNEQFF. The CDR3 DNA sequence: TGTGCCACCCAGACAGGGACTTACAATGAGCAGTTCTTC.

The chain combines TRBV5-1 with TRBJ2-5, with D tentatively TRBD1 or TRBD2 (5 bases each). V gave up 2 bases and J gave up 2 bases, with 13 bases separating them. In germline, CDR1 is SGHRS, CDR2 YFSETQ. CDR3 length: 15 residues. CDR3 in amino acids: CASSFQGWGQETQYF. The DNA for the CDR3 is TGCGCCAGCAGCTTCCAGGGTTGGGGGCAAGAGACCCAGTACTTC.